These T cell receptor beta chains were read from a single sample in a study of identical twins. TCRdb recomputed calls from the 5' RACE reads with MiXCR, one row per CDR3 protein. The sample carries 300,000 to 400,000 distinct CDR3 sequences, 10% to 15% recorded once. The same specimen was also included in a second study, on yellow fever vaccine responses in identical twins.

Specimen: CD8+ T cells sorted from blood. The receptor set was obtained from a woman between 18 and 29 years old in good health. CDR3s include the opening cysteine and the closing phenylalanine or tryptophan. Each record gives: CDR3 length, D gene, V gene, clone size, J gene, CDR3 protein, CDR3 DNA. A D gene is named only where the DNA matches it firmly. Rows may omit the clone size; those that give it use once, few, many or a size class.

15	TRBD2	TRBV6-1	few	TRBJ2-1	CASTESGSSYNEQFF	TGTGCCAGCACCGAAAGCGGGAGCTCCTACAATGAGCAGTTCTTC
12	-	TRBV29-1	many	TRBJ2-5	CSVENLKETQYF	TGCAGCGTTGAAAATCTAAAAGAGACCCAGTACTTC
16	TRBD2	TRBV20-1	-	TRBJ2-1	CSARDLGTSGRHEQFF	TGCAGTGCTAGAGATCTGGGGACTAGCGGGAGACATGAGCAGTTCTTC
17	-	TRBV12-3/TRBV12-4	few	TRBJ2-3	CASSLFGEGLVRDTQYF	TGTGCCAGCAGTTTATTTGGCGAGGGCCTTGTACGCGATACGCAGTATTTT
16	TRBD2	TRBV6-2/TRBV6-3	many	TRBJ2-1	CASSYTLAGVNNEQFF	TGTGCCAGCAGTTACACACTAGCGGGGGTAAACAATGAGCAGTTCTTC
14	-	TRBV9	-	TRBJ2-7	CASSVGGPAYEQYF	TGTGCCAGCAGCGTGGGCGGGCCAGCCTACGAGCAGTACTTC
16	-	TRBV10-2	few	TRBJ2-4	CASSEPHREAKNIQYF	TGCGCCAGCAGTGAGCCCCACAGGGAAGCCAAAAACATTCAGTACTTC
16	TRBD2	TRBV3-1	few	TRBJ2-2	CASSLMAGAVTGELFF	TGTGCCAGCAGCCTGATGGCGGGAGCGGTTACCGGGGAGCTGTTTTTT
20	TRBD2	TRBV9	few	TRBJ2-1	CASSVARGGSLSWNYNEQFF	TGTGCCAGCAGCGTAGCCCGGGGGGGCTCCTTATCGTGGAATTACAATGAGCAGTTCTTC
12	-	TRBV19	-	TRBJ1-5	CASDRSNQPQHF	TGTGCCAGTGACAGGAGCAATCAGCCCCAGCATTTT
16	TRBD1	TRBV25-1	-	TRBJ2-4	CASSGTGDQAKNIQYF	TGTGCCAGCAGTGGGACAGGGGACCAGGCCAAAAACATTCAGTACTTC
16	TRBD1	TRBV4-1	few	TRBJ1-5	CASSLETGANNQPQHF	TGCGCCAGCAGCCTAGAGACAGGGGCCAACAATCAGCCCCAGCATTTT
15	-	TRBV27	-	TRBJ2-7	CASSLEQGMSYEQYF	TGTGCCAGCAGTTTAGAGCAGGGTATGAGCTACGAGCAGTACTTC
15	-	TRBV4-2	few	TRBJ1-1	CASSQGPMENTEAFF	TGTGCCAGCAGCCAGGGGCCGATGGAGAACACTGAAGCTTTCTTT
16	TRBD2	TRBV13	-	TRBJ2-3	CASSGRTSGPTDTQYF	TGTGCCAGCAGCGGACGGACTAGCGGCCCCACAGATACGCAGTATTTT
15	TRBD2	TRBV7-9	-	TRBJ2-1	CASSLPGLAHNEQFF	TGTGCCAGCAGTTTACCGGGACTAGCTCACAATGAGCAGTTCTTC
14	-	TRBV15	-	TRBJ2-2	CATSDEGRTGELFF	TGTGCCACCAGCGACGAGGGCCGAACCGGGGAGCTGTTTTTT
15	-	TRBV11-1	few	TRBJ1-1	CASSPRAGRNTEAFF	TGTGCCAGCAGCCCGCGCGCGGGGCGGAACACTGAAGCTTTCTTT
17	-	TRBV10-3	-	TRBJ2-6	CAISELLRDSGANVLTF	TGTGCCATCAGTGAGCTCCTACGAGACTCTGGGGCCAACGTCCTGACTTTC
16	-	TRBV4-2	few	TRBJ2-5	CASSQDMASGQETQYF	TGTGCCAGCAGCCAAGATATGGCGAGTGGGCAAGAGACCCAGTACTTC
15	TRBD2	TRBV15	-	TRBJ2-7	CATSRDLAEFYEQYF	TGTGCCACCAGCAGAGATCTAGCGGAGTTTTACGAGCAGTACTTC
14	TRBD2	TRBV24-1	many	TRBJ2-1	CATSGTSGSYEQFF	TGTGCCACCAGTGGTACTAGCGGGAGCTATGAGCAGTTCTTC
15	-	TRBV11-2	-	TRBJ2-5	CASSLEWAAQETQYF	TGTGCCAGCAGCTTAGAGTGGGCAGCTCAAGAGACCCAGTACTTC